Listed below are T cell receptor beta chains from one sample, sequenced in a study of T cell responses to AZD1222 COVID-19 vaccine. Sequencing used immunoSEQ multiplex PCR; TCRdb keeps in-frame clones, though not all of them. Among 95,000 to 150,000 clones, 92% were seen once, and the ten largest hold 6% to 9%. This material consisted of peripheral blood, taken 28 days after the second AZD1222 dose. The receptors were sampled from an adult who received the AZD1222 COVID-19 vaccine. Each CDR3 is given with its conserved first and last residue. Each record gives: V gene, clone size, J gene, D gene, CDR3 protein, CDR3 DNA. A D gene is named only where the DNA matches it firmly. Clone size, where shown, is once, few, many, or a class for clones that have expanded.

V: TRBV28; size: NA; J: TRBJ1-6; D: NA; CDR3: CASSAIPGATNSPLHF; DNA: TGTGCCAGCAGCGCCATCCCCGGAGCCACTAATTCACCCCTCCACTTT
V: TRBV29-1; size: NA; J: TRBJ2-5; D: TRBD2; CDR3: CSFDSGGVQETQYF; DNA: TGCAGCTTCGATAGCGGGGGGGTCCAAGAGACCCAGTACTTC
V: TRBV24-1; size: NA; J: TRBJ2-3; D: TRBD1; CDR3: CATGGQGPLDTQYF; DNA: TGTGCCACCGGAGGACAGGGGCCTTTAGATACGCAGTATTTT
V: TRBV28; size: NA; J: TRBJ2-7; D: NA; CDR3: CASSNRQHSYEQYF; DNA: TGTGCCAGCAGTAACCGACAGCACTCCTACGAGCAGTACTTC
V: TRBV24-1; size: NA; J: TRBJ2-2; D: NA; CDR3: CAPAHSSGREDTGELFF; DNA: TGTGCACCAGCCCATTCGAGCGGAAGGGAAGACACCGGGGAGCTGTTTTTT
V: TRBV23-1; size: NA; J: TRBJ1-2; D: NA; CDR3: CASSQSGDTNYGYTF; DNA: TGCGCCAGCAGTCAATCAGGGGACACAAACTATGGCTACACCTTC
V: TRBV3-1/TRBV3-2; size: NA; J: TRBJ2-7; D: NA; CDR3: CASSQSPRGGYEQYF; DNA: TGTGCCAGCAGCCAGTCTCCACGAGGGGGGTACGAGCAGTACTTC
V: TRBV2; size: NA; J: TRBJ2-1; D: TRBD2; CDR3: CASTRTSGYNEQFF; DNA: TGTGCCAGCACTCGGACTAGCGGTTACAATGAGCAGTTCTTC
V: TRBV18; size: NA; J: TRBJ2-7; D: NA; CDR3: CASSPPRALEGAYEQYF; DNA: TGTGCCAGCTCACCACCGAGGGCTTTGGAGGGGGCCTACGAGCAGTACTTC
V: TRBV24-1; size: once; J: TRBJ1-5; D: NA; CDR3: CATSDLNQPQHF; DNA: TGTGCCACCAGTGACTTAAATCAGCCCCAGCATTTT
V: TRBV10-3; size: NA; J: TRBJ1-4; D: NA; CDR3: CAISENTDEKLFF; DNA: TGTGCCATCAGTGAGAATACTGATGAAAAACTGTTTTTT
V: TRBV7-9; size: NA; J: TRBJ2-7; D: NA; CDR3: CASSPWGVRVYEQYF; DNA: TGTGCCAGCAGCCCCTGGGGGGTGAGGGTATACGAGCAGTACTTC
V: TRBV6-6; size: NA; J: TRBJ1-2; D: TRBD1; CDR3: CASSYGTGANYGYTF; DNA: TGTGCCAGCAGTTACGGGACAGGGGCAAACTATGGCTACACCTTC
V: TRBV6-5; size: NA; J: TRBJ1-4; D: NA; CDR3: CASTRVPIQGEKLFF; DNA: TGTGCCAGCACCCGAGTACCGATCCAGGGTGAAAAACTGTTTTTT
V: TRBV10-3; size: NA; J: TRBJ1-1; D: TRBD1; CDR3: CAINDRGIETEAFF; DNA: TGTGCCATCAACGACAGGGGTATAGAAACTGAAGCTTTCTTT
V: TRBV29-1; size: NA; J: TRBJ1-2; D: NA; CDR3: CSVVGRIQGNYGYTF; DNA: TGCAGCGTTGTAGGGCGCATCCAGGGTAACTATGGCTACACCTTC
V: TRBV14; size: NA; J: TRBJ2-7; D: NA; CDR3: CASSLRDNAYEQYF; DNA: TGTGCCAGCAGCCTCCGGGACAACGCCTACGAGCAGTACTTC
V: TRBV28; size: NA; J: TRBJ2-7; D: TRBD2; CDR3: CASSSSSASGGSAQYF; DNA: TGTGCCAGCAGTTCCTCCTCCGCTAGCGGGGGATCGGCGCAGTACTTC
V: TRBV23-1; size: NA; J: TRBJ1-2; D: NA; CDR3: CASMGPNYGYTF; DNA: TGCGCCAGCATGGGACCCAACTATGGCTACACCTTC
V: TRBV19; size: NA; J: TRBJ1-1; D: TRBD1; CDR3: CASTLTGGTEAFF; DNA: TGTGCCAGTACTCTGACAGGGGGCACTGAAGCTTTCTTT
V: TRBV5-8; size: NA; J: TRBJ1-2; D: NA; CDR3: CASSLFGGYYGYTF; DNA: TGTGCCAGCAGCTTGTTCGGCGGGTACTATGGCTACACCTTC
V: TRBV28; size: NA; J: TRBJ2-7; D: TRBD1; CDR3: CASSALTGVPYEQYF; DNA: TGTGCCAGCAGTGCATTGACAGGGGTTCCCTACGAGCAGTACTTC
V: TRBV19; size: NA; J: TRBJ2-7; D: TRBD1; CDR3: CASSITGVAGEQYF; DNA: TGTGCCAGTAGTATAACAGGGGTGGCCGGTGAGCAGTACTTC
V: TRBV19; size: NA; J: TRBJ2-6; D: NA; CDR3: CASQAGPTMSGANVLTF; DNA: TGTGCCAGTCAGGCAGGACCAACCATGTCTGGGGCCAACGTCCTGACTTTC
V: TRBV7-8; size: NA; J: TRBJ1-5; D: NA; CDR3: CASSLGGLGGNQPQHF; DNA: TGTGCCAGCAGCTTAGGTGGTTTGGGGGGCAATCAGCCCCAGCATTTT
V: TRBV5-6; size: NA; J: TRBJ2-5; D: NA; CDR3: CASSLRTGAAQETQYF; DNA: TGTGCCAGCAGCCTCCGTACCGGGGCGGCACAAGAGACCCAGTACTTC
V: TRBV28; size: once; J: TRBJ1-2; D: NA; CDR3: CASSLPARALYGYTF; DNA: TGTGCCAGCAGTCTACCGGCCAGGGCCCTCTATGGCTACACCTTC
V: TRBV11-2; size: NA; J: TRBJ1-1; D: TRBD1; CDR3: CASSLGDRLGDTEAFF; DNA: TGTGCCAGCAGCTTAGGGGACAGGTTGGGAGACACTGAAGCTTTCTTT